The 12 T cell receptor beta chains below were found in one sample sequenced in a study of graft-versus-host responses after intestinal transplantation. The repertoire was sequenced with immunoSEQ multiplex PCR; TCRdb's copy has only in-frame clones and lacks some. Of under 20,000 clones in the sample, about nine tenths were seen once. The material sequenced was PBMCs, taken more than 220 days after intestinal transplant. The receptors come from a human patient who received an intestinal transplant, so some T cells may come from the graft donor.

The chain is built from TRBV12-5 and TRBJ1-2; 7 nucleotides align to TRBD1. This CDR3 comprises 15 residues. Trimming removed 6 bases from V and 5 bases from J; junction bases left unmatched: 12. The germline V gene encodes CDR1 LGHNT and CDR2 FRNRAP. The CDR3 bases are TGTGCTAGTGGCCGCCCTACAGGGGATTGGTATGGCTACACCTTC. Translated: CASGRPTGDWYGYTF.

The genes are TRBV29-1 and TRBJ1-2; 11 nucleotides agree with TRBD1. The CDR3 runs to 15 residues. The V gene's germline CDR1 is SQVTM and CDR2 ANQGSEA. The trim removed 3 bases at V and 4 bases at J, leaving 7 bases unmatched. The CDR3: CSVDRTGGEGYGYTF. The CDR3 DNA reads TGCAGCGTTGATAGGACAGGGGGCGAGGGCTATGGCTACACCTTC. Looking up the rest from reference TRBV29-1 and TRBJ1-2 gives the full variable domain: SAVISQKPSRDICQRGTSLTIQCQVDSQVTMMFWYRQQPGQSLTLIATANQGSEATYESGFVIDKFPISRPNLTFSTLTVSNMSPEDSSIYLCSVDRTGGEGYGYTFGSGTRLTVV.

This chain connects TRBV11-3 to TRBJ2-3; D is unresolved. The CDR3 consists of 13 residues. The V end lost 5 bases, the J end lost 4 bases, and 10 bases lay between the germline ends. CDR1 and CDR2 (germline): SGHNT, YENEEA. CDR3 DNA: TGTGCCAGCAGCCTCATAGCTTCAGATACGCAGTATTTT. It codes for CASSLIASDTQYF.

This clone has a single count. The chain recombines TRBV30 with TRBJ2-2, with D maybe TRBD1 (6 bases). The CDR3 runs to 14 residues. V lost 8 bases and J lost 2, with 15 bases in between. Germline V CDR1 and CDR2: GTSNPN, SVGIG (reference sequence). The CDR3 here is CARTGHLNTGELFF. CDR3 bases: TGTGCCCGTACAGGGCATCTCAACACCGGGGAGCTGTTTTTT.

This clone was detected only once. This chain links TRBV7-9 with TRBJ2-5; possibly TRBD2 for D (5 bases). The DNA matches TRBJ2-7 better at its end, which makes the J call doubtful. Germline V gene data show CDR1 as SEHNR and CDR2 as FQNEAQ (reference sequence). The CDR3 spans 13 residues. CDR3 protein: CASSPGEGYEQYF. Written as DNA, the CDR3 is TGTGCCAGCAGCCCAGGAGAGGGCTACGAGCAGTACTTC.

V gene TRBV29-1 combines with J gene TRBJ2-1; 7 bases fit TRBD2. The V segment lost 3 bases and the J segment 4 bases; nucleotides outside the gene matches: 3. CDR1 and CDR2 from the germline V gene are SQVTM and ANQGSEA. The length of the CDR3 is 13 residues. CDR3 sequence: CSVEGLSYNEQFF. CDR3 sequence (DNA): TGCAGCGTTGAGGGACTATCTTACAATGAGCAGTTCTTC.

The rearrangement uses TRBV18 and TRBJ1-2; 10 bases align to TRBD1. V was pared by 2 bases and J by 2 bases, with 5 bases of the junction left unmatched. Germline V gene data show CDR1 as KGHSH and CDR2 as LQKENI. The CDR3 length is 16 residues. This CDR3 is CASSPTGTGVNYGYTF. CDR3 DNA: TGTGCCAGCTCACCAACCGGGACAGGGGTCAACTATGGCTACACCTTC.

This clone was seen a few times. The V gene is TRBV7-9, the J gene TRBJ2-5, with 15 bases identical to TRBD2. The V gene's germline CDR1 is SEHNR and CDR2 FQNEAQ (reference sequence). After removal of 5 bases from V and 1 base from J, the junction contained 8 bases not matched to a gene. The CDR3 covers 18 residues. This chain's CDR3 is CASSPGLAGGDFQETQYF. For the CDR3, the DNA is TGTGCCAGCAGCCCAGGACTAGCGGGGGGGGACTTCCAAGAGACCCAGTACTTC.

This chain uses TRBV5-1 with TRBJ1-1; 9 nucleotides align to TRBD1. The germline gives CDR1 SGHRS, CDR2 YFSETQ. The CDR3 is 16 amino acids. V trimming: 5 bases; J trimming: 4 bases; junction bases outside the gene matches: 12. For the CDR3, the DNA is TGCGCCAGCAGTTTAGGGACAGGGAGGTTTTTCACTGAAGCTTTCTTT. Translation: CASSLGTGRFFTEAFF.

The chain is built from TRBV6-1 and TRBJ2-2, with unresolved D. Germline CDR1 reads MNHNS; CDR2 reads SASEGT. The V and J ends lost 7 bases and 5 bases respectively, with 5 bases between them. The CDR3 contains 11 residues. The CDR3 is CASMGTGELFF. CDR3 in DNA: TGTGCCAGCATGGGGACCGGGGAGCTGTTTTTT.

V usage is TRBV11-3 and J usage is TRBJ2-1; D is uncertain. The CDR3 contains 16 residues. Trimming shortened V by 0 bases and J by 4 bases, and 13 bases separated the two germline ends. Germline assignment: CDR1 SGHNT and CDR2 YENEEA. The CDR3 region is CASSLEGSLIYNEQFF. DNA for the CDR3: TGTGCCAGCAGCTTAGAGGGCAGCCTTATTTACAATGAGCAGTTCTTC.

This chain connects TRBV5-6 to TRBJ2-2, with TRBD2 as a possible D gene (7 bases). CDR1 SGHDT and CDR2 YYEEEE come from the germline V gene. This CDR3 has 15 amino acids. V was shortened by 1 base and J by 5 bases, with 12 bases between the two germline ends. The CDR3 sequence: CASSLRGGNTGELFF. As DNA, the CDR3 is TGTGCCAGCAGCTTGAGGGGGGGGAATACCGGGGAGCTGTTTTTT.